The next 25 T cell receptor beta chains were all read from a single sample in a study of blood T cells in healthy people across ages. With a J-beta primer mix and a sample-barcoded 5' primer, a second PCR ran about 7 to 12 cycles. One entry per CDR3 protein results from TCRdb running MiXCR on the 5' RACE reads. The sample has over 300,000 distinct CDR3 sequences, more than 45% seen once. The sequencing input was blood. The receptors come from a man aged 55 to 70 in good health.

This clonotype was seen at least ten times. The chain links TRBV9 to TRBJ2-5; 10 bases match TRBD1. Trimming cost V 6 bases and J 4 bases; bases outside gene matches: 12. CDR3 length: 16 residues. Per the germline V gene, CDR1 is SGDLS and CDR2 is YYNGEE. The DNA for the CDR3 is TGTGCCAGCACCCCGTCTCCGGGACAGGGGCGAGAGACCCAGTACTTC. It encodes CASTPSPGQGRETQYF.

A few counts support this clonotype. The DNA for the CDR3 is TGTGCCAGCAGTCGGTCCGGGGACAGGTATTCACCCCTCCACTTT. The encoded protein is CASSRSGDRYSPLHF. This chain connects TRBV12-3 or TRBV12-4 to TRBJ1-6; TRBD1 matches 8 bases. V shed 5 bases, J shed 8 bases, and the junction held 8 bases outside the gene matches. The CDR3 is 15 amino acids.

The gene calls are TRBV5-1 and TRBJ1-1; TRBD1 aligns across 7 bases. The V gene end was trimmed by 7 bases and the J gene end by 1 base; junction bases not matched to a gene: 19. CDR3 length: 18 amino acids. From germline, CDR1 is SGHRS and CDR2 YFSETQ. The CDR3 loop is CASHSPIGTALTNTEAFF. In nucleotides, the CDR3 is TGCGCCAGCCACTCCCCCATAGGGACAGCCTTGACGAACACTGAAGCTTTCTTT.

The rearrangement joins TRBV12-3 or TRBV12-4 to TRBJ2-1, with 8 nucleotides matching TRBD2. The CDR3 sequence is 13 residues long. V lost 2 bases and J lost 8; bases outside the gene matches: 2. DNA for the CDR3: TGTGCCAGCAGTTTAACGGGAGGGCATGAGCAGTTCTTC. This sequence encodes CASSLTGGHEQFF.

The V call is TRBV20-1, the J call TRBJ1-1; the D is unclear. The V end lost 3 bases, the J end lost 6 bases, and 11 bases lay between the germline ends. This CDR3 has 12 residues. From germline, CDR1 is DFQATT and CDR2 SNEGSKA (reference sequence). The CDR3: CSASQEGSEAFF. Here the CDR3 DNA reads TGCAGTGCTAGCCAAGAAGGGTCTGAAGCTTTCTTT.

As concerns this clonotype: Mismatch with germline at one junction end may stem from a read error. This chain uses TRBV6-6 with TRBJ2-5, with no clear D. Germline assignment: CDR1 MNHNY and CDR2 SVGAGI (reference sequence). The CDR3 totals 14 residues. CDR3 protein: CSSSYGRYQETQYF. The CDR3 nucleotides read TGTTCCAGCAGTTACGGCAGATATCAAGAGACCCAGTACTTC.

The rearrangement links TRBV28 to TRBJ2-7; the match to TRBD1 covers 12 bases. V shed 8 bases and J 7 bases; nucleotides not matched to a gene: 9. Germline V gene data show CDR1 as MDHEN and CDR2 as SYDVKM. The CDR3 contains 14 residues. The CDR3 sequence: CASGTGQGANEQYF. Here the CDR3 DNA reads TGTGCCAGCGGAACGGGACAGGGGGCCAATGAGCAGTACTTC.

This clonotype occurred a few times. This chain connects TRBV7-9 to TRBJ2-5, with 8 positions matching TRBD1. Unmatched junction bases numbered 12, after V lost 6 bases and J lost 9 bases. The CDR3 is 14 amino acids. The germline gives CDR1 SEHNR, CDR2 FQNEAQ (reference sequence). The CDR3 spells CASRSDRASVAQYF. In DNA form, the CDR3 reads TGTGCCAGCAGATCGGACAGGGCTTCTGTGGCCCAGTACTTC.

The table lists this clonotype with a few counts. The rearrangement links TRBV5-6 to TRBJ2-1; D is unclear. Germline-derived CDR1 and CDR2 are SGHDT and YYEEEE. Trimming removed 0 bases from V and 7 bases from J, with 5 bases in between. The CDR3 contains 12 residues. The CDR3: CASSLVTNEQFF. For the CDR3, the DNA is TGTGCCAGCAGCTTGGTTACAAATGAGCAGTTCTTC.

This sequence joins TRBV25-1 and TRBJ2-5; D uncertain. Germline V gene data show CDR1 as MGHDK and CDR2 as SYGVNS. Trimming took off 0 bases at V and 11 bases at J, with 7 bases between the two ends. The CDR3 spans 11 residues. As DNA, the CDR3 is TGTGCCAGCAGTGAATATGGGGTGCAGTACTTC. It codes for CASSEYGVQYF.

This clonotype showed up just a few times. The chain couples TRBV5-1 to TRBJ2-6, with TRBD1 identical over 9 bases. The CDR3 totals 19 residues. From germline, CDR1 is SGHRS and CDR2 YFSETQ. Trimming cost V 2 bases and J 0 bases; bases outside gene matches: 9. The CDR3 nucleotides are TGCGCCAGCAGCTTTCGGACAGGGGAATTCAACTCTGGGGCCAACGTCCTGACTTTC. Amino acid sequence: CASSFRTGEFNSGANVLTF.

The J gene is TRBJ2-3, the V gene TRBV7-2; D gene ambiguous. Germline V gene data show CDR1 as SGHTA and CDR2 as FQGNSA. This CDR3 region has 16 residues. The germline V and J ends were trimmed by 2 bases and 3 bases, with 15 bases remaining between them. The CDR3 spells CASSLSNLGRTDTQYF. The CDR3 DNA reads TGTGCCAGCAGCTTATCGAACCTAGGTCGTACAGATACGCAGTATTTT.

This clonotype was counted a few times. The chain is built from TRBV11-2 and TRBJ2-7; TRBD2 aligns across 8 bases. Germline CDR1 and CDR2: SGHAT and FQNNGV. J was trimmed by 0 bases and V by 4 bases; bases with no gene match: 14. The CDR3 length is 18 residues. CDR3 in amino acids: CASSSGVLKRGSSYEQYF. The CDR3 DNA sequence: TGTGCCAGCAGCTCAGGAGTACTGAAGCGGGGGAGCTCCTACGAGCAGTACTTC.

This rearrangement joins TRBV14 to TRBJ2-3, with D possibly being TRBD2 (6 bases). V shed 4 bases and J shed 0 bases, with 17 bases lying between them. This CDR3 has 17 residues. Germline V CDR1 and CDR2: SGHDN, FVKESK. Here the CDR3 reads CASSLYLAGSSTDTQYF. The CDR3 region has the DNA TGTGCCAGCAGCCTATACCTGGCGGGATCTAGCACAGATACGCAGTATTTT.

The V gene is TRBV7-2, the J gene TRBJ2-2; TRBD2 might be the D (6 bases). Germline CDR1 reads SGHTA; CDR2 reads FQGNSA. V lost 3 bases to trimming and J lost 0 bases, with 8 bases between them. There are 15 residues in the CDR3. CDR3 bases: TGTGCCAGCAGCTTCGCTAGCGCGAACACCGGGGAGCTGTTTTTT. It specifies CASSFASANTGELFF.

The V and J genes are TRBV2 and TRBJ2-4; D tentatively fits TRBD1 or TRBD2 (5 bases each). V lost 6 bases and J lost 15, with 15 bases in between. Germline V gene lookup returns CDR1 SNHLY and CDR2 FYNNEI. This CDR3 comprises 11 residues. In DNA, the CDR3 is TGTGCCAGCAGAGGGACCGAGTTTTTGTACTTC. It yields the protein CASRGTEFLYF. The full variable domain, rest sourced from reference TRBV2 and TRBJ2-4, is EPEVTQTPSHQVTQMGQEVILRCVPISNHLYFYWYRQILGQKVEFLVSFYNNEISEKSEIFDDQFSVERPDGSNFTLKIRSTKLEDSAMYFCASRGTEFLYFGAGTRLSVL.

The V and J genes are TRBV28 and TRBJ2-7, with 8 bases identical to TRBD2. Per germline, CDR1 MDHEN and CDR2 SYDVKM. The CDR3 is 15 amino acids. The V gene end was trimmed by 2 bases and the J gene end by 2 bases; junction bases not matched to a gene: 5. CDR3 bases: TGTGCCAGCAGTTTACGACTAGCGTCGGCCTACGAGCAGTACTTC. Amino acid sequence: CASSLRLASAYEQYF.

This clonotype was observed a few times. The chain recombines TRBV20-1 with TRBJ2-5, with TRBD2 matching over 8 bases. The V and J ends lost 5 bases and 2 bases, in that order; junction bases with no gene match: 16. This CDR3 region has 17 residues. CDR1 and CDR2 from the germline V gene are DFQATT and SNEGSKA (reference sequence). The CDR3 sequence is CSAPPNFSGNRQETQYF. CDR3 nucleotide sequence: TGCAGTGCTCCTCCGAATTTTAGCGGGAACAGGCAAGAGACCCAGTACTTC.

The chain employs TRBV20-1 and TRBJ1-5, with 7 bases identical to TRBD1. The germline gives CDR1 DFQATT, CDR2 SNEGSKA (reference sequence). Trimming took 3 bases from V and 3 from J; bases not matched to a gene: 5. CDR3 size: 14 residues. CDR3 DNA: TGCAGTGCTAGTAAGGGACAGTCCAATCAGCCCCAGCATTTT. Protein sequence: CSASKGQSNQPQHF.

This chain connects TRBV2 to TRBJ2-3, with 9 positions matching TRBD1. V lost 6 bases and J lost 5; bases outside the gene matches: 6. The V gene's germline CDR1 is SNHLY and CDR2 FYNNEI. The CDR3 has 14 residues. The CDR3 DNA reads as TGTGCCAGCAGGGGACAGGGAGGAGGAGATACGCAGTATTTT. It specifies CASRGQGGGDTQYF.

This clonotype has a single count. One base away lies a much larger clone, so this may be a sequencing read error. The J gene is TRBJ2-7, the V gene TRBV11-2; D not resolved. The CDR3 is 12 residues long. The V gene lost 7 bases and the J gene lost 0 bases, with 7 bases spanning the gap. CDR1 and CDR2 (germline): SGHAT, FQNNGV. The CDR3 is CASISSSYEQYF. As DNA, the CDR3 is TGTGCCAGCATCTCCTCCTCCTACGAGCAGTACTTC.

This sequence joins TRBV28 and TRBJ2-7; tentative D call: TRBD1 (6 bases). Germline loops: CDR1 MDHEN, CDR2 SYDVKM. Trimming stripped 7 bases from V and 0 bases from J, with 13 bases between. The CDR3 is 14 amino acids. The CDR3 here is CASTGTRVSYEQYF. As DNA, the CDR3 is TGTGCCAGCACCGGGACAAGGGTCTCCTACGAGCAGTACTTC.

The chain is built from TRBV13 and TRBJ2-5; a possible D gene is TRBD2 (6 bases). Germline assignment: CDR1 PRHDT and CDR2 FYEKMQ (reference sequence). The CDR3 covers 15 residues. V was clipped by 0 bases and J by 4 bases, with 12 bases between them. The CDR3 sequence: CASSLGGRVGETQYF. The CDR3 nucleotides are TGTGCCAGCAGCTTAGGCGGGAGAGTAGGAGAGACCCAGTACTTC.

The V call is TRBV28, the J call TRBJ2-7, with a weak D call TRBD2 (5 bases). Trimming removed 3 bases from V and 2 bases from J, with 14 bases in between. From germline, CDR1 is MDHEN and CDR2 SYDVKM. The CDR3 covers 15 residues. CDR3 coding DNA: TGTGCCAGCAGTTTTAAAATAGCGTCCACCTACGAGCAGTACTTC. Protein: CASSFKIASTYEQYF.

The rearrangement uses TRBV27 and TRBJ2-1; D remains unclear. The CDR3 totals 14 residues. The germline V and J ends were trimmed by 6 bases and 6 bases, with 15 bases remaining between them. The germline CDR1 and CDR2 sequences are MNHEY and SMNVEV (reference sequence). The CDR3 sequence is CASSPRGSTNEQFF. The CDR3 region has the DNA TGTGCCAGCAGCCCCCGAGGATCCACCAATGAGCAGTTCTTC.